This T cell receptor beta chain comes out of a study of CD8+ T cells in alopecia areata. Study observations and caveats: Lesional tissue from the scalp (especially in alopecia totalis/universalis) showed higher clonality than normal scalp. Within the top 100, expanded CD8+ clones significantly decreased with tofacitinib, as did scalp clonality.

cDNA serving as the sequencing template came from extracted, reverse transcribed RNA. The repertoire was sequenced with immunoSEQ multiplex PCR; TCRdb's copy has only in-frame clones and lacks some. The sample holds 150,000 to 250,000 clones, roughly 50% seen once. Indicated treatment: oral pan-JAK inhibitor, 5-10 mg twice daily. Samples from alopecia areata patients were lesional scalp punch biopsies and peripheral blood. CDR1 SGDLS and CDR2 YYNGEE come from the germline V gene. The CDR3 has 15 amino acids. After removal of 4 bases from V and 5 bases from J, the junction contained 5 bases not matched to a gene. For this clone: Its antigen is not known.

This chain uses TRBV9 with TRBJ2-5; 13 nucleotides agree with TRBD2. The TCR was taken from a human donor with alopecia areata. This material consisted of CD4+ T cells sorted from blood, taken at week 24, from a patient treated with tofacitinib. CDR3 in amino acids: CASSRLAGGPETQYF. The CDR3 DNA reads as TGTGCCAGCAGCCGACTAGCGGGAGGACCGGAGACCCAGTACTTC.